These T cell receptor beta chains were read from a single sample in a study of T cells in Graves' hyperthyroidism and ophthalmopathy. Via MiXCR, TCRdb re-called the multiplex PCR reads, giving one row per CDR3 protein. Of some 440,000 distinct CDR3 sequences listed, approximately 14% are singletons. What was sequenced was blood. All receptors derive from a woman between 18 and 29 years old with Graves' hyperthyroidism. Both conserved end residues are trimmed from each CDR3. The D gene is left open where the match is weak.

d_call: .
v_call: TRBV18
cdr3_aa: ASSSRHTTDTQY

d_call: .
v_call: TRBV10-3
cdr3_aa: AGRGTLPEGGYT

d_call: TRBD1
v_call: TRBV12-3/TRBV12-4
cdr3_aa: ASSRDRERETQY

d_call: .
v_call: TRBV10-3
cdr3_aa: AISSQGFSLNTGELF

d_call: TRBD1
v_call: TRBV28
cdr3_aa: ATIGTGYYEQY

d_call: .
v_call: TRBV11-2
cdr3_aa: ASTRMEDSYEQY

d_call: TRBD2
v_call: TRBV6-2/TRBV6-3
cdr3_aa: ASIILAGGTDTQY

d_call: TRBD1
v_call: TRBV20-1
cdr3_aa: SARDYRGNQPQH

d_call: .
v_call: TRBV5-6
cdr3_aa: ASSKASRDYEQY

d_call: .
v_call: TRBV4-1
cdr3_aa: ASSQPGTLPSEQY

d_call: TRBD1
v_call: TRBV7-8
cdr3_aa: ASRSTGPYEQY

d_call: TRBD1
v_call: TRBV7-2
cdr3_aa: ASSLFGAGGGEGYT

d_call: TRBD1
v_call: TRBV19
cdr3_aa: ASSMGQAITGNTIY

d_call: .
v_call: TRBV3-1
cdr3_aa: ASSQSPGTLYWDT

d_call: .
v_call: TRBV20-1
cdr3_aa: SASGGGSSTDTQY

d_call: .
v_call: TRBV29-1
cdr3_aa: SVAHGGHKNTEAF

d_call: .
v_call: TRBV11-2
cdr3_aa: ASSTITRRLWDPRGRTVVHEQF

d_call: TRBD2
v_call: TRBV5-1
cdr3_aa: ASSSRTSGSSETQY

d_call: TRBD1
v_call: TRBV20-1
cdr3_aa: SVDTGVGSYGYT

d_call: TRBD1
v_call: TRBV11-2
cdr3_aa: ASSFYDRGTYEQY

d_call: .
v_call: TRBV7-3
cdr3_aa: ASSLWQNTEAF

d_call: TRBD2
v_call: TRBV7-2
cdr3_aa: ASSLAVTSGNYEQY

d_call: .
v_call: TRBV2
cdr3_aa: ASRRRQAKNIQY

d_call: .
v_call: TRBV19
cdr3_aa: ASSIGGRQSSNQPQH

d_call: .
v_call: TRBV20-1
cdr3_aa: SAQAHEQF

d_call: .
v_call: TRBV5-6
cdr3_aa: ASSLVALAKNIQY

d_call: .
v_call: TRBV12-3/TRBV12-4
cdr3_aa: ASSPRTYSNQPQH

d_call: TRBD1
v_call: TRBV19
cdr3_aa: ATSRQSDRGTYYGYT

d_call: .
v_call: TRBV2
cdr3_aa: ASSPQGLHNDEQF

d_call: .
v_call: TRBV30
cdr3_aa: AWIARRGAGTQY

d_call: .
v_call: TRBV27
cdr3_aa: ASSFAGRETQY

d_call: .
v_call: TRBV19
cdr3_aa: ASSYLGGTDTEAF

d_call: TRBD1
v_call: TRBV28
cdr3_aa: ASRGTGWWNTQY

d_call: TRBD1
v_call: TRBV7-9
cdr3_aa: ASIQGASGNTIY

d_call: .
v_call: TRBV20-1
cdr3_aa: SATGPSYEQY

d_call: .
v_call: TRBV5-1
cdr3_aa: ASSGQGSSKLF

d_call: TRBD2
v_call: TRBV5-1
cdr3_aa: ASKGLVVADTQY

d_call: .
v_call: TRBV9
cdr3_aa: ASSLRLTLTDTQY

d_call: .
v_call: TRBV6-1
cdr3_aa: ASRPGEGLNQPQH

d_call: .
v_call: TRBV27
cdr3_aa: ASSPYLATNTEAF

d_call: TRBD1
v_call: TRBV4-1
cdr3_aa: ASSQGTGSPLH

d_call: TRBD1
v_call: TRBV4-1
cdr3_aa: ASSHLLLGQAVNTEAF

d_call: .
v_call: TRBV18
cdr3_aa: ASSPPEGRKTQY

d_call: TRBD2
v_call: TRBV19
cdr3_aa: ASSITGLAGVETQY

d_call: .
v_call: TRBV2
cdr3_aa: ASKQDSSYEQY

d_call: .
v_call: TRBV12-3/TRBV12-4
cdr3_aa: ASSFGGKNIQY

d_call: .
v_call: TRBV14
cdr3_aa: ASSLAGGVNEKLF

d_call: TRBD2
v_call: TRBV4-1
cdr3_aa: ASSLLMGRGPTGELF

d_call: TRBD2
v_call: TRBV7-2
cdr3_aa: ASSSRLAAAYEQY

d_call: TRBD2
v_call: TRBV10-2
cdr3_aa: ASSESEREGTYEQY

d_call: .
v_call: TRBV12-3/TRBV12-4
cdr3_aa: ASRPYTDSYEQY

d_call: .
v_call: TRBV6-1
cdr3_aa: ASREGGNEQF

d_call: TRBD1
v_call: TRBV30
cdr3_aa: AWSYRGPSGYT

d_call: .
v_call: TRBV28
cdr3_aa: ASSPDAGGYT

d_call: .
v_call: TRBV6-5
cdr3_aa: ASSYLGNTEAF